This entry lists 22 T cell receptor beta chains sequenced from one sample in a study of cytomegalovirus exposure and HLA in healthy donors. The PCR had 60 Vbeta and 13 Jbeta primers. Libraries were prepared by immunoSEQ multiplex PCR; TCRdb keeps only in-frame clonotypes and omits some of them. Here the sample spans under 200,000 clones, about 85% being singletons. Source material: PBMCs. The receptor set was obtained from a boy aged 2 to 10 in good health and CMV-seronegative.

The chain couples TRBV30 to TRBJ2-3; 9 positions agree with TRBD2. CDR3 length: 14 residues. Trimming removed 1 base from V and 3 bases from J; junction bases left unmatched: 2. Germline V gene lookup returns CDR1 GTSNPN and CDR2 SVGIG (reference sequence). This CDR3 reads CAWSGLAGTDTQYF. The CDR3 nucleotides are TGTGCCTGGAGTGGGCTAGCGGGAACAGATACGCAGTATTTT.

V usage is TRBV19 and J usage is TRBJ1-5, with D perhaps TRBD1 (5 bases). The germline V gene encodes CDR1 LNHDA and CDR2 SQIVND (reference sequence). The CDR3 runs to 14 residues. Trimming pared 7 bases from V and 2 bases from J, leaving 12 bases between. The CDR3 region is CASIAGRGNQPQHF. CDR3 bases: TGTGCCAGTATCGCAGGGCGAGGCAATCAGCCCCAGCATTTT.

The rearrangement uses TRBV25-1 and TRBJ2-1, with D uncertain. The CDR3 covers 11 residues. The V end was cut by 6 bases, the J end by 15 bases, with 15 bases between. The germline V gene has CDR1 MGHDK and CDR2 SYGVNS. The CDR3 DNA is TGTGCCAGCAGCGAAGGCCGTCTTGGGTTCTTC. Translating it yields CASSEGRLGFF.

The chain carries TRBV6-5 and TRBJ2-7; tentatively, D is TRBD1 (6 bases). V was trimmed by 5 bases and J by 9 bases, leaving 11 bases between them. CDR1 MNHEY and CDR2 SVGAGI come from the germline V gene. There are 11 residues in the CDR3. In nucleotides, the CDR3 is TGTGCCAGCAGTACAGGGTCAAGGCAGTACTTC. The encoded protein is CASSTGSRQYF.

The chain combines TRBV10-3 with TRBJ1-2, with unresolved D. There are 12 residues in the CDR3. V was clipped by 10 bases and J by 4 bases, with 13 bases between them. Germline-derived CDR1 and CDR2 are ENHRY and SYGVKD. CDR3 nucleotide sequence: TGTGCCACCCTACCCGACACCTATGGCTACACCTTC. Its protein product is CATLPDTYGYTF.

The J gene is TRBJ2-3, the V gene TRBV18; D unclear. Per the germline V gene, CDR1 is KGHSH and CDR2 is LQKENI. This CDR3 region has 12 residues. V gave up 6 bases and J gave up 2 bases, with 6 bases separating them. The CDR3 nucleotides are TGTGCCAGCTCTCCTTACACAGATACGCAGTATTTT. The encoded protein is CASSPYTDTQYF.

V gene TRBV9 combines with J gene TRBJ2-2; D call uncertain. Germline CDR1 SGDLS, CDR2 YYNGEE. The CDR3 runs to 14 residues. V lost 0 bases, J lost 5 bases, and 8 bases lay in between. The CDR3 protein is CASSVEPRTGELFF. CDR3 in DNA: TGTGCCAGCAGCGTAGAGCCCAGGACCGGGGAGCTGTTTTTT.

The chain links TRBV7-2 to TRBJ2-3, with D possibly being TRBD2 (6 bases). The ends were cut back, 5 bases at V and 0 bases at J, with 15 bases in the middle. The CDR3 contains 16 residues. Per germline, CDR1 SGHTA and CDR2 FQGNSA. CDR3 bases: TGTGCCAGCAGCCACATGCCTAGCGCCAGCACAGATACGCAGTATTTT. Its protein is CASSHMPSASTDTQYF.

The rearrangement uses TRBV15 and TRBJ1-1, with TRBD1 identical over 8 bases. The CDR3 sequence is 16 residues long. Per germline, CDR1 LNHNV and CDR2 YYDKDF (reference sequence). V was clipped by 1 base and J by 1 base; unmatched bases: 5. CDR3 protein: CATSRGTGTANTEAFF. In nucleotides, the CDR3 is TGTGCCACCAGCAGAGGGACAGGGACGGCGAACACTGAAGCTTTCTTT. Combining the CDR3 with reference TRBV15 and TRBJ1-1 gives the whole variable domain DAMVIQNPRYQVTQFGKPVTLSCSQTLNHNVMYWYQQKSSQAPKLLFHYYDKDFNNEADTPDNFQSRRPNTSFCFLDIRSPGLGDTAMYLCATSRGTGTANTEAFFGQGTRLTVV.

The rearrangement uses TRBV30 and TRBJ2-7; D possibly corresponds to TRBD2 (6 bases). In germline, CDR1 is GTSNPN, CDR2 SVGIG (reference sequence). The CDR3 loop spans 13 amino acids. Trimming took 0 bases from V and 1 from J, leaving 7 bases between them. CDR3 loop: CAWSVGTSYEQYF. CDR3 nucleotides: TGTGCCTGGAGTGTCGGGACTTCCTACGAGCAGTACTTC. Filled out from reference TRBV30 and TRBJ2-7, the complete variable domain reads SQTIHQWPATLVQPVGSPLSLECTVEGTSNPNLYWYRQAAGRGLQLLFYSVGIGQISSEVPQNLSASRPQDRQFILSSKKLLLSDSGFYLCAWSVGTSYEQYFGPGTRLTVT.

This clone was seen more than once but under ten times. The chain joins TRBV6-1 to TRBJ1-5, with TRBD1 matching 10 bases. CDR1 and CDR2 (germline): MNHNS, SASEGT. The CDR3 loop spans 15 amino acids. The J segment lost 7 bases and the V segment lost 1 base, leaving 4 bases of the junction unmatched. The CDR3 coding sequence is TGTGCCAGCAGTGAAGGGGCGGACAGGGGGCAGCCCCAGCATTTT. This sequence encodes CASSEGADRGQPQHF.

The chain carries TRBV5-4 and TRBJ2-3, with D perhaps matching TRBD2 (6 bases). From germline, CDR1 is SGHNT and CDR2 YYREEE (reference sequence). V was clipped by 3 bases and J by 2 bases, with 13 bases between them. The CDR3 extends over 15 amino acids. The CDR3 DNA sequence: TGTGCCAGCAGCTCCGGATGGAGGGACACAGATACGCAGTATTTT. Residues: CASSSGWRDTDTQYF.

The chain uses TRBV6-6 and TRBJ1-1, with D hard to call. The CDR3 runs 13 residues. V gave up 1 base and J gave up 1 base, with 4 bases separating them. From germline, CDR1 is MNHNY and CDR2 SVGAGI (reference sequence). The CDR3 sequence: CASSYLANTEAFF. CDR3 bases: TGTGCCAGCAGTTACTTGGCGAACACTGAAGCTTTCTTT.

This rearrangement joins TRBV18 to TRBJ1-4, with unresolved D. CDR3 length equals 15 residues. The germline V gene has CDR1 KGHSH and CDR2 LQKENI. Trimming cost V 5 bases and J 4 bases, with 14 bases left between them. CDR3 loop: CASSADGGGNEKLFF. CDR3 bases: TGTGCCAGCTCAGCCGACGGAGGTGGTAATGAAAAACTGTTTTTT.

The chain is built from TRBV9 and TRBJ1-1, with D tentatively TRBD1 (5 bases). V was trimmed by 3 bases and J by 3 bases, leaving 12 bases between them. CDR3 length: 14 amino acids. Germline loops: CDR1 SGDLS, CDR2 YYNGEE. This CDR3 reads CASSARVGDTEAFF. The CDR3 coding sequence is TGTGCCAGCAGCGCCAGGGTTGGGGACACTGAAGCTTTCTTT.

The gene calls are TRBV6-4 and TRBJ1-1, with D possibly being TRBD1 (5 bases). The CDR3 consists of 13 residues. The V end lost 3 bases, the J end lost 5 bases, and 10 bases lay between the germline ends. Germline V CDR1 and CDR2: MRHNA, SNTAGT. The CDR3 nucleotides read TGTGCCAGCAGTGAGGGGCACGGGACTGAAGCTTTCTTT. It yields the protein CASSEGHGTEAFF.

V is TRBV19 and J is TRBJ2-7, with 9 bases matching TRBD1. Germline V gene data show CDR1 as LNHDA and CDR2 as SQIVND (reference sequence). This CDR3 has 15 residues. V gave up 6 bases and J gave up 5 bases; unmatched junction bases: 11. The CDR3 sequence is CASSQLGTGQHEQYF. CDR3 sequence (DNA): TGTGCCAGTAGCCAACTAGGGACAGGGCAGCACGAGCAGTACTTC.

This chain uses TRBV5-1 with TRBJ2-3, with 7 bases matching TRBD2. From germline, CDR1 is SGHRS and CDR2 YFSETQ. The CDR3 is 16 residues long. V lost 0 bases and J lost 1; bases outside the gene matches: 5. The CDR3 loop reads CASSLGHRGGTDTQYF. The DNA for the CDR3 is TGCGCCAGCAGCTTGGGTCATCGGGGGGGCACAGATACGCAGTATTTT.

The V gene is TRBV7-9, the J gene TRBJ2-3; D may be TRBD2 (5 bases). The CDR3 runs 16 residues. The V gene's germline CDR1 is SEHNR and CDR2 FQNEAQ (reference sequence). V gave up 6 bases and J gave up 1 base, with 17 bases separating them. This CDR3 is CASRSRGYRGTDTQYF. The CDR3 bases are TGTGCCAGCAGGAGCCGGGGATATAGGGGCACAGATACGCAGTATTTT.

The chain employs TRBV27 and TRBJ2-5, with D unclear. The CDR3 covers 11 residues. Germline CDR1 MNHEY, CDR2 SMNVEV (reference sequence). Trimming took off 6 bases at V and 1 base at J, with 3 bases between the two ends. The CDR3 DNA reads as TGTGCCAGCAGCTCCCAAGAGACCCAGTACTTC. Translated, it gives CASSSQETQYF.

V usage is TRBV30 and J usage is TRBJ1-1, with D perhaps TRBD1 (5 bases). Germline CDR1 is GTSNPN and CDR2 is SVGIG (reference sequence). The CDR3 totals 14 residues. Trimming took 2 bases from V and 2 from J, leaving 12 bases between them. The CDR3 here is CAWSRQILNTEAFF. The CDR3 nucleotides are TGTGCCTGGAGTAGACAGATACTAAACACTGAAGCTTTCTTT.

The chain uses TRBV19 and TRBJ1-2, with 8 bases identical to TRBD1. V was clipped by 4 bases and J by 6 bases; unmatched bases: 4. This CDR3 spans 13 amino acids. The V gene's germline CDR1 is LNHDA and CDR2 SQIVND (reference sequence). CDR3 protein: CASSRQGMDGYTF. CDR3 bases: TGTGCCAGTAGTAGACAGGGGATGGATGGCTACACCTTC. Full variable domain (remainder filled in from reference TRBV19 and TRBJ1-2): DGGITQSPKYLFRKEGQNVTLSCEQNLNHDAMYWYRQDPGQGLRLIYYSQIVNDFQKGDIAEGYSVSREKKESFPLTVTSAQKNPTAFYLCASSRQGMDGYTFGSGTRLTVV.